The rows below give T cell receptor beta chains drawn from one sample of a study of T cell clones after liver transplantation. Sequencing used immunoSEQ multiplex PCR; TCRdb keeps in-frame clones, though not all of them. The table lists 6,000 or so clones, roughly 80% of them singletons. Source: CD8+ T cells from blood, taken before liver transplant. These receptors were obtained from a human donor who received a liver transplant. CDR3s include the opening cysteine and the closing phenylalanine or tryptophan. Fields, in order: D gene, V gene, J gene, clone size, CDR3 protein, CDR3 DNA. D genes are given only for firm matches. Size is omitted from some rows. Given values are once, few, many or a class for expanded clones.

>-|TRBV4-1|TRBJ2-7|-
CASSQDLREPYEQYF
TGCGCCAGCAGCCAAGATCTCAGGGAGCCCTACGAGCAGTACTTC
>-|TRBV7-9|TRBJ2-7|-
CASSSRGPGLGEQYF
TGTGCCAGCAGCTCCCGGGGGCCAGGTCTGGGCGAGCAGTACTTC
>-|TRBV4-2|TRBJ2-7|-
CASSRTPGGYREQYF
TGTGCCAGCAGCCGAACGCCTGGGGGGTATCGGGAGCAGTACTTC
>TRBD2|TRBV7-6|TRBJ2-7|-
CASSFTSGGPVGEQYF
TGTGCCAGCAGCTTTACTAGCGGGGGGCCGGTCGGAGAGCAGTACTTC
>-|TRBV4-3|TRBJ2-5|once
CASSQGPEEGTQYF
TGCGCCAGCAGCCAAGGGCCGGAGGAGGGGACCCAGTACTTC
>-|TRBV6-4|TRBJ1-1|-
CASRQGPEAFF
TGTGCCAGCAGACAGGGCCCTGAAGCTTTCTTT
>-|TRBV9|TRBJ1-4|-
CASSPNPQGSNEKLFF
TGTGCCAGCAGCCCCAACCCACAGGGATCTAATGAAAAACTGTTTTTT
>TRBD1|TRBV10-3|TRBJ1-2|-
CAISEPYSTGGDYGYTF
TGTGCCATCAGTGAGCCCTACTCGACAGGGGGCGACTATGGCTACACCTTC
>-|TRBV6-1|TRBJ2-5|-
CASSEKGLWDVQETQYF
TGTGCCAGCAGTGAAAAGGGTTTGTGGGATGTTCAAGAGACCCAGTACTTC
>-|TRBV9|TRBJ2-7|once
CASSGDPGAVSYEQYF
TGTGCCAGCAGCGGTGACCCCGGGGCGGTCTCCTACGAGCAGTACTTC
>TRBD2|TRBV7-6|TRBJ2-3|-
CASSLAGTSAFSTDTQYF
TGTGCCAGCAGCTTAGCAGGGACTAGCGCCTTTAGCACAGATACGCAGTATTTT
>TRBD2|TRBV27|TRBJ2-1|-
CASRREATYNEQFF
TGTGCCAGTAGGCGGGAGGCGACCTACAATGAGCAGTTCTTC
>-|TRBV28|TRBJ2-7|few
CASSPATSSEQYF
TGTGCCAGCAGTCCCGCCACTAGTTCCGAGCAGTACTTC
>-|TRBV10-3|TRBJ2-7|few
CAIKDEGEQYF
TGTGCCATCAAGGATGAGGGCGAGCAGTACTTC
>-|TRBV29-1|TRBJ2-1|-
CSVDNIEGTYNEQFF
TGCAGCGTTGACAATATAGAGGGGACCTACAATGAGCAGTTCTTC
>-|TRBV6-6|TRBJ1-4|once
CASSYTRVDEKLFF
TGTGCCAGCAGTTACACCAGGGTTGATGAAAAACTGTTTTTT
>TRBD1|TRBV7-9|TRBJ2-1|-
CASSSPRGMNEQFF
TGTGCCAGCAGCTCCCCCAGGGGGATGAATGAGCAGTTCTTC
>-|TRBV27|TRBJ2-1|-
CASSFQKNEQFF
TGTGCCAGCAGTTTTCAGAAAAATGAGCAGTTCTTC
>TRBD2|TRBV6-1|TRBJ2-1|-
CASTRAGPQSDEQFF
TGTGCCAGCACCCGAGCGGGACCCCAGAGCGATGAGCAGTTCTTC
>TRBD1|TRBV27|TRBJ1-6|-
CASSLSGTGLPPLHF
TGTGCCAGCAGTCTCTCGGGGACAGGGTTACCACCCCTCCACTTT
>-|TRBV7-9|TRBJ2-7|once
CASSELGLGEQYF
TGTGCCAGCAGCGAACTAGGTCTTGGCGAGCAGTACTTC
>-|TRBV6-6|TRBJ1-1|-
CASRGVLNTEAFF
TGTGCCAGCAGGGGAGTCCTGAACACTGAAGCTTTCTTT
>TRBD2|TRBV7-6|TRBJ2-7|-
CASSLAGGGYEQYF
TGTGCCAGCAGCTTAGCCGGGGGAGGGTACGAGCAGTACTTC
>-|TRBV9|TRBJ2-7|-
CASSGEGYEQYF
TGTGCCAGCAGCGGAGAGGGGTACGAGCAGTACTTC
>TRBD2|TRBV30|TRBJ2-5|few
CAWKRDGQETQYF
TGTGCCTGGAAGCGGGATGGGCAAGAGACCCAGTACTTC
>-|TRBV5-1|TRBJ2-1|-
CASSLTLGEQFF
TGCGCCAGCAGCTTGACTCTCGGTGAGCAGTTCTTC
>-|TRBV28|TRBJ2-2|-
CASSFPIAGELFF
TGTGCCAGCAGTTTTCCGATTGCCGGGGAGCTGTTTTTT
>-|TRBV7-9|TRBJ2-6|-
CASSLGSGAGANVLTF
TGTGCCAGCAGCTTAGGTTCAGGGGCTGGGGCCAACGTCCTGACTTTC
>-|TRBV9|TRBJ2-7|-
CASSPNVAEQYF
TGTGCCAGCAGCCCGAACGTGGCCGAGCAGTACTTC
>-|TRBV9|TRBJ1-1|-
CASSVTPLGGNTEAFF
TGTGCCAGCAGCGTAACCCCCCTTGGAGGGAACACTGAAGCTTTCTTT
>-|TRBV4-3|TRBJ1-5|-
CASSQDMGGHQPQHF
TGCGCCAGCAGCCAAGATATGGGGGGGCATCAGCCCCAGCATTTT
>-|TRBV15|TRBJ2-7|-
CATSVIGQGIYEQYF
TGTGCCACCAGCGTAATCGGGCAGGGAATCTACGAGCAGTACTTC
>-|TRBV7-6|TRBJ1-6|-
CASSPSGAGGYNSPLHF
TGTGCCAGCAGCCCCAGCGGGGCCGGGGGCTATAATTCACCCCTCCACTTT
>-|TRBV7-2|TRBJ2-5|-
CASSLAHWSETQYF
TGTGCCAGCAGCTTAGCGCATTGGTCGGAGACCCAGTACTTC
>-|TRBV6-4|TRBJ2-2|-
CASSYPGELFF
TGTGCCAGCAGTTACCCCGGGGAGCTGTTTTTT
>-|TRBV7-2|TRBJ2-1|-
CASSLNGSEFPPNEQFF
TGTGCCAGCAGCTTAAATGGGTCCGAGTTCCCGCCTAATGAGCAGTTCTTC
>-|TRBV4-2|TRBJ2-7|-
CASSQEGGVYEQYF
TGTGCCAGCAGCCAAGAAGGCGGGGTGTACGAGCAGTACTTC
>-|TRBV10-1|TRBJ2-7|-
CATSFRVSRDSYEQYF
TGCGCCACCAGCTTTCGAGTCTCGCGGGACTCCTACGAGCAGTACTTC
>-|TRBV6-1|TRBJ2-6|-
CASMEGPGANVLTF
TGTGCCAGCATGGAGGGGCCTGGGGCCAACGTCCTGACTTTC
>TRBD2|TRBV6-4|TRBJ2-3|once
CASSDSSGGAADTQYF
TGTGCCAGCAGTGACTCTAGCGGGGGGGCCGCAGATACGCAGTATTTT
>-|TRBV27|TRBJ2-3|-
CASSPSSTNTQYF
TGTGCCAGCAGTCCCTCGTCTACAAATACGCAGTATTTT
>-|TRBV4-1|TRBJ1-2|-
CASSQVGDGGYTF
TGCGCCAGCAGCCAAGTTGGGGATGGGGGCTACACCTTC
>-|TRBV30|TRBJ2-5|-
CAWGDSQETQYF
TGTGCCTGGGGAGATAGCCAAGAGACCCAGTACTTC
>-|TRBV9|TRBJ2-5|-
CASSGGTPEYQETQYF
TGTGCCAGCAGCGGCGGGACTCCCGAGTACCAAGAGACCCAGTACTTC
>-|TRBV15|TRBJ2-6|few
CATSRGAGANVLTF
TGTGCCACCAGCAGAGGGGCAGGGGCCAACGTCCTGACTTTC
>-|TRBV20-1|TRBJ1-2|-
CSASDYGYTF
TGCAGTGCTTCCGACTATGGCTACACCTTC
>-|TRBV9|TRBJ2-1|-
CASSSQGNEQFF
TGTGCCAGCAGCTCACAGGGAAATGAGCAGTTCTTC
>-|TRBV19|TRBJ1-4|-
CASSMASNREKLFF
TGTGCCAGTAGTATGGCCAGCAACCGGGAAAAACTGTTTTTT
>TRBD2|TRBV9|TRBJ2-2|-
CASSVATLEREGLEPKNTGELFF
TGTGCCAGCAGCGTAGCTACTCTCGAGCGGGAGGGCCTTGAGCCCAAGAACACCGGGGAGCTGTTTTTT
>-|TRBV4-3|TRBJ2-6|-
CASSQDGRSGANVLTF
TGCGCCAGCAGCCAAGATGGGCGCTCTGGGGCCAACGTCCTGACTTTC